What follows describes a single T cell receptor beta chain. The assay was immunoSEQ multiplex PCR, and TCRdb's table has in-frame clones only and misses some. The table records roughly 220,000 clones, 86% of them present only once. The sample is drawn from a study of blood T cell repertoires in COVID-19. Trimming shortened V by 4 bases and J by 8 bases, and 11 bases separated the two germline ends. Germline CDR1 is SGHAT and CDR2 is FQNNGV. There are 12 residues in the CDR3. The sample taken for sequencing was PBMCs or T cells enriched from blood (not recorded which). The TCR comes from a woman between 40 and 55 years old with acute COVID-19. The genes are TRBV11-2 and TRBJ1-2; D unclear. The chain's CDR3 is CASSSLREGYTF. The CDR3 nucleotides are TGTGCCAGCAGCTCACTTCGGGAAGGCTACACCTTC.